Each of the 31 T cell receptor beta chains below was sequenced from the same sample in a study of human T cells and chemical hapten exposure. Time point noted: patch test 1, 2 weeks after DPC sensitization. Treatment described: therapeutic diphenylcyclopropenone sensitization with weekly scalp DPC. TCRdb re-derived calls from the RACE reads in MiXCR, one entry per CDR3 protein. The sample lists 150,000 to 200,000 distinct CDR3 sequences, 13% to 15% occurring once. The material sequenced was whole blood, taken in connection with sensitization to the hapten diphenylcyclopropenone (DPC). The source is a woman aged 30 to 39 with alopecia areata. Some clones in this sample may be carry-over from other donors' samples.

This rearrangement joins TRBV12-3 or TRBV12-4 to TRBJ1-5; D remains ambiguous. The CDR3 has 16 residues. Trimming cost V 6 bases and J 0 bases, with 15 bases left between them. CDR3 amino acids: CASSPSVGRSNQPQHF. As DNA, the CDR3 is TGTGCCAGCAGCCCGTCGGTCGGGCGTAGCAATCAGCCCCAGCATTTT.

The V call is TRBV11-2, the J call TRBJ1-3; D might be TRBD1 (5 bases). CDR1 and CDR2 from the germline V gene are SGHAT and FQNNGV. The CDR3 consists of 14 residues. V lost 5 bases to trimming and J lost 4 bases, with 12 bases between them. CDR3 amino acids: CASSRERGGNTIYF. CDR3 coding DNA: TGTGCCAGCAGCCGGGAGAGGGGAGGAAACACCATATATTTT.

The V and J genes are TRBV5-6 and TRBJ2-5; D gene unclear. From germline, CDR1 is SGHDT and CDR2 YYEEEE. V was pared by 4 bases and J by 1 base, with 17 bases between. This CDR3 comprises 16 residues. In DNA, the CDR3 is TGTGCCAGCAGCCTGAACCGTGGTATGCCCCAAGAGACCCAGTACTTC. Translating it yields CASSLNRGMPQETQYF.

The chain joins TRBV2 to TRBJ2-7; TRBD1 matches at 7 bases. V trimming: 5 bases; J trimming: 2 bases; junction bases outside the gene matches: 9. This CDR3 has 15 amino acids. The germline V gene encodes CDR1 SNHLY and CDR2 FYNNEI. The chain's CDR3 is CASSNRDSMTYEQYF. The CDR3 DNA sequence: TGTGCCAGCAGTAACCGGGACAGCATGACCTACGAGCAGTACTTC.

This clonotype occurred many times. This sequence joins TRBV6-2 or TRBV6-3 and TRBJ2-1; 11 bases are a match to TRBD2. Germline loops: CDR1 MNHEY, CDR2 SVGEGT. The CDR3 spans 14 residues. V dropped 5 bases and J dropped 6; count of bases not matched to a gene: 3. CDR3 nucleotides: TGTGCCAGCAGTCCTAGCGGGAGGATCAATGAGCAGTTCTTC. Its translation: CASSPSGRINEQFF.

This clonotype has ten or more counts. The V and J genes are TRBV27 and TRBJ2-1; 7 bases map to TRBD1. The V gene end was trimmed by 3 bases and the J gene end by 2 bases; junction bases not matched to a gene: 7. Germline CDR1 is MNHEY and CDR2 is SMNVEV (reference sequence). The CDR3 runs to 16 residues. The CDR3 sequence: CASSFGAGTAYNEQFF. The CDR3 DNA reads as TGTGCCAGCAGTTTTGGGGCCGGGACAGCCTACAATGAGCAGTTCTTC.

This clonotype has at least ten counts. V usage is TRBV4-2 and J usage is TRBJ1-6, with D unresolved. The CDR3 covers 14 residues. The V gene's germline CDR1 is LGHNA and CDR2 YNFKEQ. The V and J ends lost 1 base and 8 bases respectively, with 9 bases between them. In DNA, the CDR3 is TGTGCCAGCAGCCAAGGTCCGGGAGATTCACCCCTCCACTTT. It codes for CASSQGPGDSPLHF.

This clonotype has only a few counts. The genes are TRBV11-2 and TRBJ2-1; D ambiguous. V dropped 4 bases and J dropped 0 bases, with 10 bases sitting between them. This CDR3 is built from 15 residues. Germline loops: CDR1 SGHAT, CDR2 FQNNGV. CDR3 nucleotides: TGTGCCAGCAGCTCTAGGGTGAGCTCCTACAATGAGCAGTTCTTC. This sequence encodes CASSSRVSSYNEQFF.

In this sample, this clonotype turned up a few times. The genes are TRBV20-1 and TRBJ2-1; 15 bases are shared with TRBD2. Germline-derived CDR1 and CDR2 are DFQATT and SNEGSKA (reference sequence). There are 16 residues in the CDR3. Trimming at V came to 0 bases and at J to 8 bases, leaving 5 bases not matched to a gene. CDR3 DNA: TGCAGTGCTAGAGATAACGGACTAGCGGGAGGGGATGAGCAGTTCTTC. It is translated as CSARDNGLAGGDEQFF.

This clonotype appeared a few times. In DNA, the CDR3 is TGTGCCAGCAGCGGGGGGACTCCAAGGTACAATGAGCAGTTCTTC. Amino acid sequence: CASSGGTPRYNEQFF. The V and J genes are TRBV27 and TRBJ2-1; 7 nucleotides align to TRBD2. Germline CDR1 is MNHEY and CDR2 is SMNVEV (reference sequence). The CDR3 totals 15 residues. With 6 bases clipped from V and 4 bases from J, the junction kept 9 bases outside the gene matches.

This clonotype has a count of ten or more. V gene TRBV7-9 combines with J gene TRBJ1-2; no reliable D call. Trimming cost V 5 bases and J 1 base, with 17 bases left between them. The CDR3 runs to 16 residues. In germline, CDR1 is SEHNR, CDR2 FQNEAQ (reference sequence). This chain's CDR3 is CASSGGASSGNYGYTF. CDR3 nucleotide sequence: TGTGCCAGCAGCGGTGGAGCTTCCAGCGGTAACTATGGCTACACCTTC. The full variable domain, with the rest looked up from reference TRBV7-9 and TRBJ1-2, is DTGVSQNPRHKITKRGQNVTFRCDPISEHNRLYWYRQTLGQGPEFLTYFQNEAQLEKSRLLSDRFSAERPKGSFSTLEIQRTEQGDSAMYLCASSGGASSGNYGYTFGSGTRLTVV.

To note about this clonotype: A much larger clone is a single base away; this may be a read error. The gene calls are TRBV28 and TRBJ1-5; D remains ambiguous. The length of the CDR3 is 15 residues. Germline values: CDR1 MDHEN, CDR2 SYDVKM. Trimming pared 2 bases from V and 0 bases from J, leaving 8 bases between. The CDR3, as DNA: TGTGCCAGCAGTTTAGTGGGGAATAGCAATCAGCCCCAGCATTTT. Amino acids: CASSLVGNSNQPQHF.

The rearrangement uses TRBV7-6 and TRBJ2-1; D is possibly TRBD2 (6 bases). The V end was cut by 5 bases, the J end by 1 base, with 12 bases between. Per the germline V gene, CDR1 is SGHVS and CDR2 is FNYEAQ. There are 15 residues in the CDR3. The CDR3 protein is CASSPYAGSYNEQFF. As DNA, the CDR3 is TGTGCCAGCAGCCCCTACGCGGGGTCCTACAATGAGCAGTTCTTC.

This clonotype was observed a handful of times. The rearrangement uses TRBV7-2 and TRBJ1-1; D uncertain. Germline assignment: CDR1 SGHTA and CDR2 FQGNSA. Trimming left V 4 bases short and J 6 bases short, with 12 bases between. This CDR3 contains 13 residues. DNA of the CDR3: TGTGCCAGCAGCTACGGGAGTTACCCTGAAGCTTTCTTT. This sequence encodes CASSYGSYPEAFF.

The sample holds many counts of this clonotype. V gene TRBV29-1 combines with J gene TRBJ2-5, with D maybe TRBD1 (5 bases). Trimming removed 6 bases at V and 5 bases at J, with 10 bases between. The CDR3 totals 11 residues. In germline, CDR1 is SQVTM, CDR2 ANQGSEA. CDR3 protein: CSVPRVETQYF. CDR3 DNA: TGCAGCGTACCCAGGGTGGAGACCCAGTACTTC.

This clonotype was seen a handful of times. The CDR3 DNA follows: TGCGCCAGCAGCAGGGGGACGGGCACCGGGGAGCTGTTTTTT. Translation: CASSRGTGTGELFF. The chain combines TRBV4-3 with TRBJ2-2, with a tentative D call TRBD1 (6 bases). V lost 5 bases to trimming and J lost 4 bases, with 11 bases between them. Germline V gene sequence: CDR1 LGHNA, CDR2 YSLEER. The CDR3 has 14 amino acids.

This clonotype was counted only a few times. The chain combines TRBV3-1 with TRBJ1-4; D is undetermined. The germline V and J ends were trimmed by 0 bases and 2 bases, with 13 bases remaining between them. This CDR3 has 17 residues. Germline CDR1 and CDR2: LGHDT and YNNKEL (reference sequence). The CDR3 DNA sequence: TGTGCCAGCAGCCAAGATCGCACCCCGGGCACTAATGAAAAACTGTTTTTT. Translation gives CASSQDRTPGTNEKLFF.

This clonotype was seen a few times. The V and J genes are TRBV5-1 and TRBJ2-5; no clear D. The germline CDR1 and CDR2 sequences are SGHRS and YFSETQ. The CDR3 is 14 amino acids. V lost 0 bases and J 2 bases, leaving 8 bases between the germline ends. The CDR3 spells CASSLEVEQETQYF. The DNA of the CDR3 is TGCGCCAGCAGCTTGGAAGTCGAGCAAGAGACCCAGTACTTC.

This clonotype occurred a few times. One end of the junction fails to match germline, which may point to a read error. V gene TRBV15 combines with J gene TRBJ2-7, with D possibly matching TRBD2 (5 bases). Germline V lookup: CDR1 LNHNV, CDR2 YYDKDF (reference sequence). CDR3 size: 12 residues. CDR3 coding DNA: TGTGCCACCAGCAGAGATAACGGGGTAAGGAACTTC. It yields the protein CATSRDNGVRNF.

The rearrangement uses TRBV9 and TRBJ2-2; possibly TRBD1 or TRBD2 for D (5 bases each). With 0 bases removed from V and 7 bases from J, the gap between germline ends came to 10 bases. This CDR3 region has 14 residues. Germline V lookup: CDR1 SGDLS, CDR2 YYNGEE. DNA for the CDR3: TGTGCCAGCAGCGTAGACGGGGCTGGCGGGGAGCTGTTTTTT. Protein: CASSVDGAGGELFF.

In DNA, the CDR3 is TGTGCCAGTAGTATGAGGGGACAGGCTAATGAAAAACTGTTTTTT. Its translation is CASSMRGQANEKLFF. This chain links TRBV19 with TRBJ1-4; 8 bases align to TRBD1. The CDR3 sequence is 15 residues long. With V trimmed by 3 bases and J by 3 bases, 3 bases remained unmatched. In germline, CDR1 is LNHDA, CDR2 SQIVND (reference sequence).

This clonotype was seen only a few times. The chain uses TRBV20-1 and TRBJ2-7; 8 nucleotides match TRBD1. The CDR3 runs to 13 residues. The germline V gene has CDR1 DFQATT and CDR2 SNEGSKA (reference sequence). The V gene end was trimmed by 5 bases and the J gene end by 4 bases; junction bases not matched to a gene: 7. As DNA, the CDR3 is TGCAGTGCTCTCGGACAGGGACGATACGAGCAGTACTTC. Its protein product is CSALGQGRYEQYF.

Comments on this clonotype: One end of the junction fails to match germline, which may point to a read error. The chain joins TRBV28 to TRBJ2-7, with unresolved D. Germline CDR1 MDHEN, CDR2 SYDVKM. The CDR3 is 9 residues long. The CDR3 loop is CASSPPWTF. In nucleotides, the CDR3 is TGTGCCAGCAGCCCCCCATGGACCTTC.

This clonotype was found once. The chain uses TRBV4-1 and TRBJ1-1, with 7 bases aligning to TRBD1. Per the germline V gene, CDR1 is MGHRA and CDR2 is YSYEKL. The CDR3 sequence is 13 residues long. V trimming: 2 bases; J trimming: 5 bases; junction bases outside the gene matches: 2. CDR3 sequence: CASSQPGGTEAFF. In DNA form, the CDR3 reads TGCGCCAGCAGCCAACCAGGGGGAACTGAAGCTTTCTTT.

This clonotype turned up a few times. The chain's CDR3 is CSVHSRFGYNEQFF. Here the CDR3 DNA reads TGCAGCGTCCACTCCCGATTCGGCTACAATGAGCAGTTCTTC. V usage is TRBV29-1 and J usage is TRBJ2-1; D gene ambiguous. The germline gives CDR1 SQVTM, CDR2 ANQGSEA. The ends were cut back, 6 bases at V and 3 bases at J, with 15 bases in the middle. This CDR3 has 14 residues.

This clonotype was observed many times. The V gene is TRBV2, the J gene TRBJ2-3; 11 nucleotides agree with TRBD2. V dropped 4 bases and J dropped 8; count of bases not matched to a gene: 8. The CDR3 is 15 residues long. Germline loops: CDR1 SNHLY, CDR2 FYNNEI. As DNA, the CDR3 is TGTGCCAGCAGTGCGACTAGCGGGGCCGGCTTTACGCAGTATTTT. Protein sequence: CASSATSGAGFTQYF.

The chain couples TRBV4-1 to TRBJ1-5; 9 bases match TRBD1. The trim removed 4 bases at V and 6 bases at J, leaving 10 bases unmatched. CDR3 length: 16 amino acids. Germline loops: CDR1 MGHRA, CDR2 YSYEKL. CDR3 sequence reads: CASSLRRTGESQPQHF. In DNA, the CDR3 is TGCGCCAGCAGCCTACGTAGGACAGGGGAGAGTCAGCCCCAGCATTTT.

This clonotype occurred a few times. The chain combines TRBV18 with TRBJ2-2, with D hard to call. In germline, CDR1 is KGHSH, CDR2 LQKENI. Trimming removed 2 bases at V and 3 bases at J, with 10 bases between. The CDR3 has 15 residues. The CDR3: CASSPGSWDTGELFF. DNA of the CDR3: TGTGCCAGCTCACCAGGGTCATGGGACACCGGGGAGCTGTTTTTT.

This clonotype showed up many times. The chain uses TRBV28 and TRBJ1-1; no clear D gene. The CDR3 is made up of 13 amino acids. In germline, CDR1 is MDHEN, CDR2 SYDVKM. Trimming pared 6 bases from V and 3 bases from J, leaving 11 bases between. CDR3 region: CASRSRMDTEAFF. The CDR3 DNA reads TGTGCCAGCAGGTCCCGGATGGACACTGAAGCTTTCTTT. The complete variable domain, with remaining parts taken from reference TRBV28 and TRBJ1-1, reads DVKVTQSSRYLVKRTGEKVFLECVQDMDHENMFWYRQDPGLGLRLIYFSYDVKMKEKGDIPEGYSVSREKKERFSLILESASTNQTSMYLCASRSRMDTEAFFGQGTRLTVV.

The V gene is TRBV18, the J gene TRBJ1-5, with D perhaps matching TRBD1 (6 bases). V shed 3 bases and J shed 4 bases, with 13 bases lying between them. CDR1 and CDR2 from the germline V gene are KGHSH and LQKENI. CDR3 length equals 15 residues. CDR3 coding DNA: TGTGCCAGCTCACCCCCCGGGACAAATAATCAGCCCCAGCATTTT. It yields the protein CASSPPGTNNQPQHF.

This clonotype turned up a few times. The J gene is TRBJ2-7, the V gene TRBV6-5, with 7 bases fitting TRBD1. J lost 1 base, V lost 0 bases, and 3 bases had no gene match. The length of the CDR3 is 15 residues. From germline, CDR1 is MNHEY and CDR2 SVGAGI. The CDR3 spells CASSYSGDSSYEQYF. As DNA, the CDR3 is TGTGCCAGCAGTTACTCGGGGGACAGTTCCTACGAGCAGTACTTC.